This T cell receptor beta chain was documented in a study of spatial heterogeneity in lung cancer. This clonotype was observed at least ten times. The antigen remains unidentified. Documented time point: sample taken at primary tumor resection. Extraction of whole RNA from tumor, nontumor lung or frozen PBMC preceded unsorted sequencing. Broader study findings: The study found ubiquitous expanded tumor TCRs in blood more at resection than follow-up.

Trimming took 4 bases from V and 7 from J, leaving 5 bases between them. The germline V gene encodes CDR1 SNHLY and CDR2 FYNNEI. This CDR3 region has 11 residues. TCRdb used MiXCR to reprocess the 5' RACE reads, holding one entry per CDR3 protein. The sample contains some 37,000 distinct CDR3 sequences, around 7.2% of which appear only once. The V and J genes are TRBV2 and TRBJ2-1, with unresolved D. The sequencing used PBMCs, collected at surgery. This clonotype was sampled from a male donor with early-stage non-small cell lung cancer. The CDR3 protein is CASSVGNEQFF. The CDR3, as DNA: TGTGCCAGCAGTGTTGGAAATGAGCAGTTCTTC.